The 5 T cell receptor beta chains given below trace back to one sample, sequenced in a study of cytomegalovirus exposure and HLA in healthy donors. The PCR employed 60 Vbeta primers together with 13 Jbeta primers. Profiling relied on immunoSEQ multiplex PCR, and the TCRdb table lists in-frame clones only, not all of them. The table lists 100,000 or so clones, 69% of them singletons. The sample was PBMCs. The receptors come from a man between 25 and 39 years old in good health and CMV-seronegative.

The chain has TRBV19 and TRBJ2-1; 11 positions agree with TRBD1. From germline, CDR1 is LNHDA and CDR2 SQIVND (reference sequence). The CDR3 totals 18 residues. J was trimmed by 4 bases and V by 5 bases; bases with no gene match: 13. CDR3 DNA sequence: TGTGCCAGTAGTTCCCTCCCGGGGACAGGGGGAATTTACAATGAGCAGTTCTTC. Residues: CASSSLPGTGGIYNEQFF.

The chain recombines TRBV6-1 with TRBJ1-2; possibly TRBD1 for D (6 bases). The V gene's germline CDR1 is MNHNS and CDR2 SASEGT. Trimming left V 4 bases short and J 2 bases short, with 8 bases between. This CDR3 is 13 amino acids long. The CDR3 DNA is TGTGCCAGCAGTGTACAGGGCAACTATGGCTACACCTTC. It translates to CASSVQGNYGYTF.

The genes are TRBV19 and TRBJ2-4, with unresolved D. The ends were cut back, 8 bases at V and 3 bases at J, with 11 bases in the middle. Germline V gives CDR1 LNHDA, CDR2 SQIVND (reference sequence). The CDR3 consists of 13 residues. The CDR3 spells CASEDTDKNIQYF. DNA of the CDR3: TGTGCCAGTGAAGACACCGACAAAAACATTCAGTACTTC.

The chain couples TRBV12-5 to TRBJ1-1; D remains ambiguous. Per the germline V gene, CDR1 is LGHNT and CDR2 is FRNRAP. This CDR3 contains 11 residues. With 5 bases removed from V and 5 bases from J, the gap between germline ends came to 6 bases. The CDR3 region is CASGIYTEAFF. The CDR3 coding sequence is TGTGCTAGTGGTATCTATACTGAAGCTTTCTTT.

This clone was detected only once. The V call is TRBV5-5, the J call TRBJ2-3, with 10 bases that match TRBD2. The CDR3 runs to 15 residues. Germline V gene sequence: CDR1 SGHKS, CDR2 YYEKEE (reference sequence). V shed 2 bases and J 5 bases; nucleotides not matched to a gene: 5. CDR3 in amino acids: CASSLAGGGGDTQYF. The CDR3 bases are TGTGCCAGCAGCTTAGCGGGAGGGGGAGGAGATACGCAGTATTTT.